Listed below are T cell receptor beta chains from one sample, sequenced in a study of blood T cell repertoires in COVID-19. TCRdb's table, derived via immunoSEQ multiplex PCR, lists solely in-frame clones and lacks some. The sample has some 80,000 clones, 90% seen once. Sequenced material: peripheral blood. Receptor source: a human donor in a cohort sampled during active COVID-19. CDR3s include the opening cysteine and the closing phenylalanine or tryptophan.

v_gene,j_gene,CDR3aa
TRBV12-3/TRBV12-4,TRBJ1-5,CAVGREGPQPQHF
TRBV27,TRBJ2-7,CASSLATGAGEQYF
TRBV28,TRBJ1-2,CASSFIGTGLGSNYGYTF
TRBV27,TRBJ2-7,CASRWPSGTQQYF
TRBV9,TRBJ1-1,CASSTTGSNTEAFF
TRBV19,TRBJ2-7,CASSMVAGGYEQYF
TRBV9,TRBJ2-5,CASSLGLAGDVYQETQYF
TRBV6-1,TRBJ1-2,CASSEVMRDRGYGYTF
TRBV7-9,TRBJ2-7,CASSLRDRGFEQYF
TRBV2,TRBJ2-7,CASTGLYEQYF
TRBV15,TRBJ1-6,CATSSQGAHNSPLHF
TRBV27,TRBJ2-7,CASSFRGEVSLYEQYF
TRBV7-9,TRBJ1-1,CASSLAPGGVGTEAFF
TRBV30,TRBJ1-2,CAWSVPRQGAIYGYTF
TRBV27,TRBJ1-1,CASSLSMQGWGEAFF
TRBV7-9,TRBJ2-2,CASSAGAIGELFF
TRBV4-3,TRBJ2-2,CASSQEADRATGELFF
TRBV6-2/TRBV6-3,TRBJ2-1,CASSHTGTASYNEQFF
TRBV19,TRBJ2-1,CASNRGGPSAFNEQFF
TRBV9,TRBJ1-1,CASSVVGGPNTEAFF
TRBV6-1,TRBJ2-7,CASSEAGLAGGPSYEQYF
TRBV28,TRBJ2-2,CASREGGLAGAIF
TRBV29-1,TRBJ1-2,CSVEDQHGGYGYTF
TRBV28,TRBJ1-2,CASSLGDSRYGYTF
TRBV7-7,TRBJ2-3,CASSPTSASTQYF
TRBV25-1,TRBJ1-2,CASSESGTVDYSFYGYTF
TRBV9,TRBJ1-2,CASRDDRVKGGYTF
TRBV6-1,TRBJ2-7,CARLPRRRLACEQYF
TRBV6-2/TRBV6-3,TRBJ2-5,CASSYPSPGDGETQYF
TRBV11-2,TRBJ2-7,CASSRTAYEQYF
TRBV7-9,TRBJ2-1,CASSWVRDRGFF
TRBV29-1,TRBJ1-4,CSVEGRASEKLFF
TRBV7-9,TRBJ2-5,CASSLGSAGRGETQYF
TRBV11-2,TRBJ2-1,CASSLASGTNSNEQFF
TRBV11-2,TRBJ2-2,CASSPPGLASNTGELFF
TRBV19,TRBJ2-5,CASSRRREQETQYF
TRBV5-1,TRBJ2-2,CASSLGHEGPGELFF
TRBV3-1/TRBV3-2,TRBJ2-5,CASSPIIAGGAGTQYF
TRBV2,TRBJ2-1,CASTSPPAGGPNEQFF
TRBV5-8,TRBJ2-1,CAATPRAGTSDLRTYNEQFF
TRBV2,TRBJ2-5,CASRGLAGEGETQYF
TRBV4-3,TRBJ1-3,CASSQEGGGSSGNTIYF
TRBV7-8,TRBJ2-7,CASSFLSGGRRNEQYF
TRBV7-6,TRBJ1-4,CASSLRQGFNEKLFF
TRBV27,TRBJ2-7,CASSAGVAGAYYEQYF
TRBV7-9,TRBJ2-5,CASSLVAAGLTRETQYF
TRBV5-4,TRBJ2-3,CASSYSGTSGSDTQYF
TRBV7-9,TRBJ1-1,CASSLGQGRAEAFF
TRBV19,TRBJ2-1,CASSIGSGRNYNEQFF
TRBV7-2,TRBJ2-7,CASNPSGGEPYEQYF
TRBV5-1,TRBJ1-2,CASSRIAGQGAGGYTF
TRBV13,TRBJ2-1,CASSLGSVYEQFF
TRBV19,TRBJ1-6,CASSQGWNSPLHF
TRBV28,TRBJ1-1,CASGLDTGGAFF
TRBV7-8,TRBJ1-1,CASSLGQGWGMNTEAFF
TRBV6-6,TRBJ2-1,CASSSWTGGKNNEQFF
TRBV7-8,TRBJ1-5,CASSLAAGVVRNQPQHF
TRBV9,TRBJ2-2,CASSVGGTGELFF